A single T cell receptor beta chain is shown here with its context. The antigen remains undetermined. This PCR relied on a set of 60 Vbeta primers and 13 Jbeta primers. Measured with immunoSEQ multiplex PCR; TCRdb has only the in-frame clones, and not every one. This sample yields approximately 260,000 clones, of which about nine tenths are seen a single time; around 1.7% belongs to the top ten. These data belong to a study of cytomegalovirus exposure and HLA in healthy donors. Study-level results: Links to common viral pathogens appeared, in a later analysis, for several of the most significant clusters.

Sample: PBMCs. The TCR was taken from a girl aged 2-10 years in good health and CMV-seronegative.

CDR3 nucleotide sequence: TGTGCCAGCAGCCGGGACAGGGGGCGCGAGGGCTCTGGAAACACCATATATTTT. This encodes CASSRDRGREGSGNTIYF. This sequence joins TRBV2 and TRBJ1-3; 12 nucleotides align to TRBD1. The ends lost 6 bases at V and 0 bases at J; junction bases unmatched: 9. Germline CDR1 reads SNHLY; CDR2 reads FYNNEI. The CDR3 is 18 amino acids.